This T cell receptor (beta chain) was obtained from a study of T cell clonotyping in hematopoietic cell transplantation. Study-wide results and limits: Broader posttransplant TCR repertoire diversity was predicted by graft donor and pretransplant recipient Inverse Simpson Index values.

Notes on this clone: The target antigen is unknown.

V gave up 0 bases and J gave up 6 bases, with 15 bases separating them. This CDR3 has 16 amino acids. Germline V gene data show CDR1 as LGHNA and CDR2 as YSLEER. Produced via immunoSEQ multiplex PCR; TCRdb's table is partial and in-frame only. Here the sample spans under 10,000 clones, about nine tenths being singletons. The sequence came from a human patient who had an allogeneic stem cell transplant, so the T cells may come from the graft donor. The donor label of this sample is uncertain. Some clones in this sample may be carry-over from other donors' samples. The material was PBMCs, obtained 180 days after allogeneic stem cell transplant. The rearrangement uses TRBV4-3 and TRBJ2-4; D might be TRBD1 (5 bases). The CDR3 protein is CASSQDPWGPGNIQYF. The DNA of the CDR3 is TGCGCCAGCAGCCAAGATCCATGGGGCCCAGGAAACATTCAGTACTTC.